This entry describes one T cell receptor (beta chain). CDR1 SGHRS and CDR2 YFSETQ come from the germline V gene. V was pared by 0 bases and J by 2 bases, with 11 bases between. This CDR3 comprises 15 residues. Across 18 months, stable Graves' hyperthyroidism was marked by no progression to ophthalmopathy. This entry comes from a study of T cells in Graves' hyperthyroidism and ophthalmopathy. Template material for amplifying TCR beta CDR3 regions consisted of RNA transcripts. First-round RT-PCR targeting the TCR CDR3 was performed with the HTBI primer set. TCRdb redid the calling of the multiplex PCR reads with MiXCR, one entry per CDR3 protein. The sample lists more than 500,000 distinct CDR3 sequences, 14% seen once, with about 14% in the top ten.

The sequence was obtained from a woman in her 40s with Graves' hyperthyroidism. The J gene is TRBJ1-2, the V gene TRBV5-1; D call uncertain. The specimen sequenced was blood. The CDR3 is CASSLGQVSNYGYTF. CDR3 DNA: TGCGCCAGCAGCTTGGGTCAGGTGTCCAACTATGGCTACACCTTC.